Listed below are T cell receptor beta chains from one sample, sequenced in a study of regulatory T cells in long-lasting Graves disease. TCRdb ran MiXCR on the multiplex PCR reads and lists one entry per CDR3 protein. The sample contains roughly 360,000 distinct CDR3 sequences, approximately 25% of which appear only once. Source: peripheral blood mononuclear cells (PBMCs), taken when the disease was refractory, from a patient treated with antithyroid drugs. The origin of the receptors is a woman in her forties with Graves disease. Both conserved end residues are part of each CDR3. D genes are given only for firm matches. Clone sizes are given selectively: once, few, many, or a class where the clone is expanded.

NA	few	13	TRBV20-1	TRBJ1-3	TGCAGTGCTCAAAGGGGCTCTGGAAACACCATATATTTT	CSAQRGSGNTIYF
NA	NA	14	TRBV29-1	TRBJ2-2	TGCAGCGTTGCCTTAAAGGGGAGCACCGGGGAGCTGTTTTTT	CSVALKGSTGELFF
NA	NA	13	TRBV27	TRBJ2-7	TGTGCCAGCAGCTTAAGTGCTGCCTACGAGCAGTACTTC	CASSLSAAYEQYF
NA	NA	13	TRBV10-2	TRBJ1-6	TGCGCCAGCAGTGAGTCCAGTAATTCACCCCTCCACTTT	CASSESSNSPLHF
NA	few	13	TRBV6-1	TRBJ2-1	TGTGCCAGCAGTGAATCCCAGCACAATGAGCAGTTCTTC	CASSESQHNEQFF
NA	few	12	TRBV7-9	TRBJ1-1	TGTGCCAGCAGCCTAACCGGGAATGAAGCTTTCTTT	CASSLTGNEAFF
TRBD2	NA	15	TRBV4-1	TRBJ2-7	TGCGCCAGCAGCCATCAACTAGCGGGATCCTACGAGCAGTACTTC	CASSHQLAGSYEQYF
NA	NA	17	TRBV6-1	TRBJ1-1	TGTGCCAGCAGTGAAAGAAGGTTGGTCTGGGGGAACACTGAAGCTTTCTTT	CASSERRLVWGNTEAFF
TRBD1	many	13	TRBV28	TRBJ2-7	TGTGCCAGCAGTTTTAGGGGGCGAGTCGAGCAGTACTTC	CASSFRGRVEQYF
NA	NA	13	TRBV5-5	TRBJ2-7	TGTGCCAGCAGCCCCGACAGGTGGAACGAGCAGTACTTC	CASSPDRWNEQYF
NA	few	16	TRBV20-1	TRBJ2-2	TGCAGTGCTTCCCCGGCGTCAGGGACCTACACCGGGGAGCTGTTTTTT	CSASPASGTYTGELFF
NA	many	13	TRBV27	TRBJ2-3	TGTGCCAGCAGACCCCGGGGCACAGATACGCAGTATTTT	CASRPRGTDTQYF
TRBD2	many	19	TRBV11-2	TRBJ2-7	TGTGCCAGCAATCAGGGCGTTAGCGGGACCCTGCTGTCTCTCTACGAGCAGTACTTC	CASNQGVSGTLLSLYEQYF
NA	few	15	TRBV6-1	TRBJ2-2	TGTGCCAGCAGTGCCACGGGGACGAACACCGGGGAGCTGTTTTTT	CASSATGTNTGELFF
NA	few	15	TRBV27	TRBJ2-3	TGTGCCAGCAGTTTATACGCTTTACGCACAGATACGCAGTATTTT	CASSLYALRTDTQYF
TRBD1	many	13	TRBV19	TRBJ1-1	TGTGCCAGTAGTTCCAGGGACAGCGCTGAAGCTTTCTTT	CASSSRDSAEAFF
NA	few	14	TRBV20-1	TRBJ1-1	TGCAGTGCTAGTGACCACAGGGCCCGCACTGAAGCTTTCTTT	CSASDHRARTEAFF
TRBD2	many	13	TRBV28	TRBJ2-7	TGTGCCACTCGACTAGCGGGCCTGTACGAGCAGTACTTC	CATRLAGLYEQYF